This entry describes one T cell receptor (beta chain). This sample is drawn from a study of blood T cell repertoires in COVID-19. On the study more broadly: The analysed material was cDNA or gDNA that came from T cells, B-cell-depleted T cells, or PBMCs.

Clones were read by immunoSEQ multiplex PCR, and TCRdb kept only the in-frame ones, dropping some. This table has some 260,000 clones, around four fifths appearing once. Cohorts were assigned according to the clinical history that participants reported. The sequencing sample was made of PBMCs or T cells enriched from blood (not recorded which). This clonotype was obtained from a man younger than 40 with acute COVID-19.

CDR3 nucleotides: TGTGCCAGCAGCTTGGGACTAGCGGGGGATGGAGCAGATACGCAGTATTTT. Its translation: CASSLGLAGDGADTQYF. This sequence joins TRBV7-2 and TRBJ2-3; TRBD2 matches 14 bases. The J segment lost 4 bases and the V segment lost 3 bases, leaving 6 bases of the junction unmatched. This CDR3 contains 17 residues. Germline CDR1 is SGHTA and CDR2 is FQGNSA.